This TCR beta chain was recorded in a study of T-cell memory formation after mild COVID-19. Study summary: There were largely donor-specific TCR clusters. Study-wide findings and caveats: For contracting clones, CD4+ ones sat mainly in CM and EM, CD8+ in EMRA. Nothing showed for sure that second-wave clones peaking on day 37 were SARS-CoV-2 specific.

The CDR3 is made up of 14 amino acids. V was trimmed by 8 bases and J by 7 bases, leaving 20 bases between them. Germline CDR1 and CDR2: LNHDA and SQIVND (reference sequence). A single record per CDR3 protein comes from TCRdb applying MiXCR to the 5' RACE reads. The data contain under 700,000 distinct CDR3 sequences, around 21% of them singletons. This clonotype was observed a handful of times. The antigen is undetermined. The TCR originated in an adult woman who had mild COVID-19 (a few samples of this study predate the infection). Cell type and time point are not known. The chain has TRBV19 and TRBJ1-1, with TRBD1 as a possible D gene (5 bases). Sample: PBMCs or a T cell subset sorted from them (not recorded which). CDR3 region: CASQKAGTYGEAFF. CDR3 nucleotides: TGTGCCAGTCAAAAAGCCGGGACTTATGGTGAAGCTTTCTTT.